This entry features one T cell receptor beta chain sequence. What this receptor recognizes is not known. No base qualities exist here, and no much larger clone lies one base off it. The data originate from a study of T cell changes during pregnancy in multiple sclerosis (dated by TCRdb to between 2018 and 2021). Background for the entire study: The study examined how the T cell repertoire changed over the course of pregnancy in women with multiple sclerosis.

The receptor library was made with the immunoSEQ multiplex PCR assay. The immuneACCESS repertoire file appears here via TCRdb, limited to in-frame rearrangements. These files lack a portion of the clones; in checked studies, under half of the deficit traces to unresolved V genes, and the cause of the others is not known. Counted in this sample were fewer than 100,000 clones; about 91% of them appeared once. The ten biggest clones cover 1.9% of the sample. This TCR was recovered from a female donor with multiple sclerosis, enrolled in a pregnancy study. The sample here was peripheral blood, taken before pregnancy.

CDR3 protein: CSVESQGTDTQYF. The base sequence is TGCAGCGTTGAGTCGCAGGGGACCGATACGCAGTATTTT. The chain was built from TRBV29-1 and TRBJ2-3; perhaps TRBD1 is the D gene, with 6 bases matching. The CDR1 and CDR2 encoded by the germline V gene are SQVTM and ANQGSEA. Counted from cysteine to phenylalanine, this CDR3 has 13 amino acids. The read is trimmed to its CDR3 DNA, 39 bases read in frame from base 1. V is clipped by 3 bases and J by 6 bases, and the sequence between their germline boundaries is 13 bases long.